These 22 T cell receptor beta chains originate from one sample sequenced in a study of blood T cell repertoires in COVID-19. The data were produced by immunoSEQ multiplex PCR, yet TCRdb's version contains in-frame clones alone and is incomplete. The sample shows more than 300,000 clones, approximately 93% of them seen only once. Sequencing was performed on PBMCs or T cells enriched from blood (not recorded which). These receptors all come from a woman between 40 and 55 years old who had been exposed to COVID-19.

The V gene is TRBV5-4, the J gene TRBJ1-2; 8 bases fit TRBD1. The CDR3 is 15 amino acids. Losses at the gene ends were 1 base for V and 0 bases for J; bases not matched to a gene: 2. Germline V gene data show CDR1 as SGHNT and CDR2 as YYREEE (reference sequence). The CDR3 DNA is TGTGCCAGCAGCTTGCGACAGGGGACTAACTATGGCTACACCTTC. It translates to CASSLRQGTNYGYTF.

The chain carries TRBV15 and TRBJ2-2; 11 nucleotides line up with TRBD2. CDR1 is LNHNV, CDR2 YYDKDF, per germline (reference sequence). The CDR3 covers 17 residues. The V gene end was trimmed by 0 bases and the J gene end by 13 bases; junction bases not matched to a gene: 13. The CDR3 nucleotides are TGTGCCACCAGCAGAGATCGAATTGGGACTAGCGGCGGGTGGCTGTTTTTT. This translates into CATSRDRIGTSGGWLFF.

The chain carries TRBV5-1 and TRBJ2-5, with D possibly matching TRBD1 (6 bases). The length of the CDR3 is 14 residues. V was shortened by 0 bases and J by 5 bases, with 11 bases between the two germline ends. Germline V gives CDR1 SGHRS, CDR2 YFSETQ. DNA for the CDR3: TGCGCCAGCAGCTTGGGGGGGCTGATCGAGACCCAGTACTTC. It yields the protein CASSLGGLIETQYF.

The V gene is TRBV6-5, the J gene TRBJ1-2; the D gene is possibly TRBD1 (5 bases). From germline, CDR1 is MNHEY and CDR2 SVGAGI. The CDR3 is 13 amino acids. Trimming took 5 bases from V and 9 from J, leaving 16 bases between them. CDR3 protein: CASSPTGLESYTF. The CDR3 DNA follows: TGTGCCAGCAGTCCTACAGGCCTTGAAAGCTACACCTTC.

The chain carries TRBV7-2 and TRBJ1-6; a possible D gene is TRBD1 (6 bases). CDR1 and CDR2 from the germline V gene are SGHTA and FQGNSA. Trimming left V 2 bases short and J 9 bases short, with 11 bases between. The CDR3 has 14 residues. CDR3 coding DNA: TGTGCCAGCAGCTTATACACAGGGCTTTCACCCCTCCACTTT. Translated: CASSLYTGLSPLHF.

The rearrangement uses TRBV5-4 and TRBJ2-2; TRBD1 matches at 7 bases. V dropped 7 bases and J dropped 6; count of bases not matched to a gene: 15. From germline, CDR1 is SGHNT and CDR2 YYREEE (reference sequence). This CDR3 is built from 16 residues. The CDR3, as DNA: TGTGCCAGCTCTTCGGGGAGAACAGGGGCGGCCGGGGAGCTGTTTTTT. It codes for CASSSGRTGAAGELFF.

This chain joins TRBV4-3 and TRBJ1-2; D perhaps matches TRBD1 (6 bases). Trimming took off 1 base at V and 7 bases at J, with 10 bases between the two ends. Germline V lookup: CDR1 LGHNA, CDR2 YSLEER. The CDR3 consists of 13 residues. The CDR3 region is CASSQGGTTGYTF. DNA of the CDR3: TGCGCCAGCAGCCAAGGAGGGACAACTGGCTACACCTTC.

V and J are TRBV20-1 and TRBJ1-2; D not resolved. Germline CDR1 is DFQATT and CDR2 is SNEGSKA (reference sequence). V was trimmed by 2 bases and J by 8 bases, leaving 9 bases between them. The CDR3 length is 11 residues. This chain's CDR3 is CSARTTQGYTF. In DNA, the CDR3 is TGCAGTGCTAGAACTACTCAAGGCTACACCTTC.

This clone has just one count. The chain uses TRBV3-1 (or the pseudogene TRBV3-2) and TRBJ2-7; a weak D match, TRBD2 (5 bases). This CDR3 is 13 amino acids long. V lost 4 bases, J lost 4 bases, and 11 bases lay in between. From germline, CDR1 is LGHDT and CDR2 YNNKEL (reference sequence). CDR3: CASSRGREYEQYF. CDR3 sequence (DNA): TGTGCCAGCAGCCGCGGACGGGAATACGAGCAGTACTTC.

The rearrangement links TRBV2 to TRBJ1-2; D is possibly TRBD1 (5 bases). V gave up 5 bases and J gave up 0 bases, with 13 bases separating them. The CDR3 length is 15 residues. Looked up from germline, CDR1 is SNHLY and CDR2 is FYNNEI. The CDR3 is CASSSTGETNYGYTF. CDR3 DNA: TGTGCCAGCAGTTCTACAGGAGAGACTAACTATGGCTACACCTTC.

V is TRBV5-1 and J is TRBJ2-3; weak D call: TRBD1 (5 bases). Trimming removed 4 bases from V and 1 base from J, with 16 bases in between. The CDR3 runs 16 residues. Per germline, CDR1 SGHRS and CDR2 YFSETQ. The CDR3 loop reads CASSPIQGLGTDTQYF. DNA of the CDR3: TGCGCCAGCAGCCCAATTCAGGGCTTGGGCACAGATACGCAGTATTTT.

This clone was recorded a few times. The CDR3 DNA is TGCGCCAGCAGCTCACAGGGGGTCGGGGAGCTGTTTTTT. It translates to CASSSQGVGELFF. V and J are TRBV5-1 and TRBJ2-2; the match to TRBD1 covers 8 bases. The length of the CDR3 is 13 residues. V lost 3 bases and J lost 7; bases outside the gene matches: 2. Germline CDR1 is SGHRS and CDR2 is YFSETQ.

This clone was seen just once. The chain combines TRBV19 with TRBJ2-2; TRBD2 matches at 8 bases. The germline V gene encodes CDR1 LNHDA and CDR2 SQIVND (reference sequence). V was pared by 8 bases and J by 4 bases, with 6 bases of the junction left unmatched. This CDR3 comprises 14 residues. CDR3 amino acids: CASVGRGGTGELFF. CDR3 in DNA: TGTGCCAGTGTGGGCCGGGGGGGCACCGGGGAGCTGTTTTTT.

The rearrangement links TRBV6-5 to TRBJ1-1; D uncertain. The ends were cut back, 0 bases at V and 7 bases at J, with 9 bases in the middle. In germline, CDR1 is MNHEY, CDR2 SVGAGI. This CDR3 is built from 13 residues. The CDR3, as DNA: TGTGCCAGCAGTTACTCGGAGGGATATGAAGCTTTCTTT. As protein: CASSYSEGYEAFF.

This clone was detected only once. The rearrangement joins TRBV12-2 to TRBJ2-7; the table gives TRBD1 as D, unverified against the DNA. TRBV12-2 is a known pseudogene. There are 15 residues in the CDR3. This CDR3 reads CASRFEGQATYEQYF. CDR3 DNA: TGTGCAAGTCGCTTTGAGGGACAGGCAACCTACGAGCAGTACTTC.

The chain is built from TRBV6-5 and TRBJ2-5; 10 bases map to TRBD2. Germline loops: CDR1 MNHEY, CDR2 SVGAGI. With 5 bases clipped from V and 2 bases from J, the junction kept 2 bases outside the gene matches. The CDR3 is made up of 14 amino acids. In DNA form, the CDR3 reads TGTGCCAGCAGTACTAGCGGGGTACAAGAGACCCAGTACTTC. Amino acid sequence: CASSTSGVQETQYF.

The chain couples TRBV24-1 to TRBJ2-1; the match to TRBD2 covers 10 bases. V was pared by 2 bases and J by 0 bases, with 0 bases of the junction left unmatched. This CDR3 contains 16 residues. Germline values: CDR1 KGHDR, CDR2 SFDVKD. The CDR3: CATSDSSGSSYNEQFF. The CDR3 bases are TGTGCCACCAGTGATTCTAGCGGGAGCTCCTACAATGAGCAGTTCTTC.

The CDR3 sequence: CASSLAGGLYEQYF. In nucleotides, the CDR3 is TGTGCCAGCAGCTTAGCGGGGGGGCTCTACGAGCAGTACTTC. The chain uses TRBV7-2 and TRBJ2-7; possible D gene TRBD2, 7 bases. V was cut by 0 bases and J by 3 bases, with 9 bases left in between. The germline V gene has CDR1 SGHTA and CDR2 FQGNSA. This CDR3 has 14 residues.

The chain uses TRBV27 and TRBJ1-6; TRBD1 agrees at 7 bases. The CDR3 runs 14 residues. Germline CDR1 MNHEY, CDR2 SMNVEV (reference sequence). With V trimmed by 6 bases and J by 7 bases, 6 bases remained unmatched. CDR3 bases: TGTGCCAGCAGGGAGGGGGCTTGGAATTCACCCCTCCACTTT. Protein sequence: CASREGAWNSPLHF.

V gene TRBV6-5 combines with J gene TRBJ1-1, with unresolved D. Germline V gene data show CDR1 as MNHEY and CDR2 as SVGAGI. This CDR3 contains 14 residues. V was clipped by 7 bases and J by 7 bases, with 19 bases between them. The CDR3 DNA follows: TGTGCCAGCACTAACGAGGGTCGGGGAGGTGAAGCTTTCTTT. Translated, it gives CASTNEGRGGEAFF.

This clone showed up just a few times. The chain has TRBV19 and TRBJ1-3, with 10 bases matching TRBD1. The CDR3 has 16 amino acids. Per germline, CDR1 LNHDA and CDR2 SQIVND (reference sequence). V lost 5 bases to trimming and J lost 1 base; unmatched junction nucleotides: 5. This CDR3 is CASSVGTGASGNTIYF. The DNA for the CDR3 is TGTGCCAGTAGTGTGGGGACAGGGGCATCTGGAAACACCATATATTTT.

The chain couples TRBV18 to TRBJ1-5, with D hard to call. The CDR3 loop spans 15 amino acids. Trimming took 2 bases from V and 0 from J, leaving 8 bases between them. From germline, CDR1 is KGHSH and CDR2 LQKENI. Here the CDR3 DNA reads TGTGCCAGCTCACCAGCAGGTAGTAGCAATCAGCCCCAGCATTTT. Translation: CASSPAGSSNQPQHF.